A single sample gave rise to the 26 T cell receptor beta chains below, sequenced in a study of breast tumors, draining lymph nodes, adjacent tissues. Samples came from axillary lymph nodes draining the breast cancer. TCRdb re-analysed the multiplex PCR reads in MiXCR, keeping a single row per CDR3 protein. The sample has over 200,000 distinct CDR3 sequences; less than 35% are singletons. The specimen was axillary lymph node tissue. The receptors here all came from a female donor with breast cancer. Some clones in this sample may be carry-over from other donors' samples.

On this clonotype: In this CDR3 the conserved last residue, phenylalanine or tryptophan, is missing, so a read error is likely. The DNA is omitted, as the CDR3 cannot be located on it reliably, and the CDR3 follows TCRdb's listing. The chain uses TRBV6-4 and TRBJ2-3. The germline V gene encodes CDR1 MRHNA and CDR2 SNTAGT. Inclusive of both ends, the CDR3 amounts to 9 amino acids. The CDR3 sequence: CASSETGVY.

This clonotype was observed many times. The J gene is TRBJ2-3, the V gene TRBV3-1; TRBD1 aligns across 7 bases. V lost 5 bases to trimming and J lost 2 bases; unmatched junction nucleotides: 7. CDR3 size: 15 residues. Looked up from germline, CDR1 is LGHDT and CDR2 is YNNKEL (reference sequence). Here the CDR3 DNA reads TGTGCCAGCAGCAGGGGACAGCTCAACACAGATACGCAGTATTTT. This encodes CASSRGQLNTDTQYF.

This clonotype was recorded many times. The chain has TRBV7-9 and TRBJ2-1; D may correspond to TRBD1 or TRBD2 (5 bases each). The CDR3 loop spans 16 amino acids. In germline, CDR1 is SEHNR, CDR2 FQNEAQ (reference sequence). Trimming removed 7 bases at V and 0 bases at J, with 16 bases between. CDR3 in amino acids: CASISRGRGSYNEQFF. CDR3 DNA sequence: TGTGCCAGCATTTCGAGGGGCAGAGGCTCCTACAATGAGCAGTTCTTC.

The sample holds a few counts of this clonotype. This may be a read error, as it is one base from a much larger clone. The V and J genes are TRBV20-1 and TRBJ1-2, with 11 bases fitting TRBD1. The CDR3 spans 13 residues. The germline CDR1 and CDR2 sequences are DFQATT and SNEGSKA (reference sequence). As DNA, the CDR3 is TGCAGTGCTCCCGGGACAGGGGGTTATGCCTACACCTTC. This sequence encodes CSAPGTGGYAYTF.

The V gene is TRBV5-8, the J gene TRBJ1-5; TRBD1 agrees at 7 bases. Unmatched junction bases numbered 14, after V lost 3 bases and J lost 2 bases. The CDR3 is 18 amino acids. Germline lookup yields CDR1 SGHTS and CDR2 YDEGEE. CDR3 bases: TGTGCCAGCAGCTGGAATCCGACAGGGTATGTTGGCAATCAGCCCCAGCATTTT. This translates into CASSWNPTGYVGNQPQHF.

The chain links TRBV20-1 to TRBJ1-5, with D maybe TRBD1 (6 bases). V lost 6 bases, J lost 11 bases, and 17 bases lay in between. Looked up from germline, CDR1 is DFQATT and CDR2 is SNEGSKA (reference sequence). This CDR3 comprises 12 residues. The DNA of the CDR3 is TGCAGTGCACCGGGGGGGCAGGAGACCCAGCATTTT. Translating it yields CSAPGGQETQHF.

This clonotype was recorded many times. DNA for the CDR3: TGTGCCAGCAGCCCCCGACTAGCGGGAGGGTTACACTCCGAGCAGTACTTC. Its translation is CASSPRLAGGLHSEQYF. The chain links TRBV7-9 to TRBJ2-7, with 14 positions matching TRBD2. Germline CDR1 reads SEHNR; CDR2 reads FQNEAQ (reference sequence). V was clipped by 5 bases and J by 6 bases; unmatched bases: 12. The CDR3 contains 17 residues.

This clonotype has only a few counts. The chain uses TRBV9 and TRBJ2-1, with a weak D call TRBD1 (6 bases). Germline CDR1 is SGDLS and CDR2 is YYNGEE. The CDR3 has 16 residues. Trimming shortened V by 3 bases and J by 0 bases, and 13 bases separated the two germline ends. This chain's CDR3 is CASSEGEVSSYNEQFF. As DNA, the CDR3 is TGTGCCAGCAGCGAGGGGGAAGTCAGCTCCTACAATGAGCAGTTCTTC.

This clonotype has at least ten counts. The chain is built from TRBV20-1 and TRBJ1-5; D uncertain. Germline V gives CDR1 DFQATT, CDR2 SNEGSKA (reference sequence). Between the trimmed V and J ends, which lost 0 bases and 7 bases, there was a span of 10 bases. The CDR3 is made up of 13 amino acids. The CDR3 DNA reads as TGCAGTGCTAGAGAGGCGGTTTTGCAGCCCCAGCATTTT. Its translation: CSAREAVLQPQHF.

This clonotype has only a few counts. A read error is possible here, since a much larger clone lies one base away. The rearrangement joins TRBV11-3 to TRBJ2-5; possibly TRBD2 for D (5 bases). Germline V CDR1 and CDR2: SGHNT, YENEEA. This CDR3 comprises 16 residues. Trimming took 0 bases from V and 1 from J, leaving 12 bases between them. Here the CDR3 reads CASSLESAAGQETQYF. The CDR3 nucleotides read TGTGCCAGCAGCTTAGAATCAGCGGCAGGCCAAGAGACCCAGTACTTC.

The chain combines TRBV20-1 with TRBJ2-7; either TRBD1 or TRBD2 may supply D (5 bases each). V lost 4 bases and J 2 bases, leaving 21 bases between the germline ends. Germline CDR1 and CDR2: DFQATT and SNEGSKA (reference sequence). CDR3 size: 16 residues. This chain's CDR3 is CSAKVAVGGSPYEQYF. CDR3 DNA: TGCAGTGCTAAAGTAGCTGTTGGGGGATCCCCCTACGAGCAGTACTTC.

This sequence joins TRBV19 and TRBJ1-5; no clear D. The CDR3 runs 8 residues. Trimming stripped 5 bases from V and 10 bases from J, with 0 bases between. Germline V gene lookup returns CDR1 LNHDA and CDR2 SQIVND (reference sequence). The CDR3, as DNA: TGTGCCAGTAGTCCCCAGCATTTT. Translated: CASSPQHF.

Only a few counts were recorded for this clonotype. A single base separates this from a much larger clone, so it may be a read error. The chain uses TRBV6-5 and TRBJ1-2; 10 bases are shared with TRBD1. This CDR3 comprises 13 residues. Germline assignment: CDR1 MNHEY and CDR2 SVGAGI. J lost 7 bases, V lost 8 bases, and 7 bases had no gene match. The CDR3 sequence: CASGQGESGGYTF. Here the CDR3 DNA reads TGTGCCAGCGGACAGGGGGAAAGCGGTGGCTACACCTTC.

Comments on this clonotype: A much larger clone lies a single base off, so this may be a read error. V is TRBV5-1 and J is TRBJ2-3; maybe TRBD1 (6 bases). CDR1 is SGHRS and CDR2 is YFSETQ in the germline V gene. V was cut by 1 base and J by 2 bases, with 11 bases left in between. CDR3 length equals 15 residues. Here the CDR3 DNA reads TGCGCCAGCAGCTTGAATGGACAGCACACAGATACGCAGTATTTT. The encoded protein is CASSLNGQHTDTQYF.

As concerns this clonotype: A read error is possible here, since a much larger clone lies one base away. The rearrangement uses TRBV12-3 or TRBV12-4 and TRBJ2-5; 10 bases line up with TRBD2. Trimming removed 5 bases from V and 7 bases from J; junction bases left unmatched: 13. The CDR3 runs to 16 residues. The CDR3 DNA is TGTGCCAGCAGTCCGACCCTAGCGGGAGCTATAAGGACCCAGTACTTC. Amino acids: CASSPTLAGAIRTQYF.

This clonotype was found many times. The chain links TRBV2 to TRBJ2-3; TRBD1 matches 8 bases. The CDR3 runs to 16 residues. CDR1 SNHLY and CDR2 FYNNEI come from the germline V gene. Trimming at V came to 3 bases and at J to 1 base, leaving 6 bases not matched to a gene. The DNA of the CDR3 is TGTGCCAGCAGTGACCCCAGGGGGCCGGGCACAGATACGCAGTATTTT. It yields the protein CASSDPRGPGTDTQYF.

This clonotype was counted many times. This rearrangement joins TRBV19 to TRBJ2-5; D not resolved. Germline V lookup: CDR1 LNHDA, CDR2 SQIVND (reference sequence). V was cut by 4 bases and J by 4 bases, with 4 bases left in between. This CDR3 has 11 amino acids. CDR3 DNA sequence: TGTGCCAGTAGTAAAGGAGAGACCCAGTACTTC. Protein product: CASSKGETQYF.

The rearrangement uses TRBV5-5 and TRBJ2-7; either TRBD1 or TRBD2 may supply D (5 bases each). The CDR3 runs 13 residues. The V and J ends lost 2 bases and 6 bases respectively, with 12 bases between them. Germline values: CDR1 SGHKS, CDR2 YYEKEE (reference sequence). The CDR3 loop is CASSLRGASEQYF. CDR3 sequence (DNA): TGTGCCAGCAGCTTAAGAGGGGCCTCCGAGCAGTACTTC.

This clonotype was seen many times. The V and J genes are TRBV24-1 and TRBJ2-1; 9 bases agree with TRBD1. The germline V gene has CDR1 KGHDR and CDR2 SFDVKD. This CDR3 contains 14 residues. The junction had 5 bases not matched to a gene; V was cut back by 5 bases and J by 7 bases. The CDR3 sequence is CATSVQGARNEQFF. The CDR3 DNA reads TGTGCCACCAGTGTACAGGGGGCGCGAAATGAGCAGTTCTTC.

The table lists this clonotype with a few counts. This chain's CDR3 is CASTKGIIKRLADNEQFF. As DNA, the CDR3 is TGTGCCAGCACCAAAGGAATTATTAAAAGGCTAGCGGACAATGAGCAGTTCTTC. V and J are TRBV12-3 or TRBV12-4 and TRBJ2-1; TRBD2 agrees at 7 bases. The CDR3 extends over 18 amino acids. V dropped 7 bases and J dropped 5; count of bases not matched to a gene: 20.

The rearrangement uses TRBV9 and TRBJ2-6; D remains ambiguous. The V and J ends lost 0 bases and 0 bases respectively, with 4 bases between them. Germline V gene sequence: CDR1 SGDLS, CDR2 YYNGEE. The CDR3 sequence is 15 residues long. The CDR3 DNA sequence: TGTGCCAGCAGCGTAGAAGACTCTGGGGCCAACGTCCTGACTTTC. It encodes CASSVEDSGANVLTF.

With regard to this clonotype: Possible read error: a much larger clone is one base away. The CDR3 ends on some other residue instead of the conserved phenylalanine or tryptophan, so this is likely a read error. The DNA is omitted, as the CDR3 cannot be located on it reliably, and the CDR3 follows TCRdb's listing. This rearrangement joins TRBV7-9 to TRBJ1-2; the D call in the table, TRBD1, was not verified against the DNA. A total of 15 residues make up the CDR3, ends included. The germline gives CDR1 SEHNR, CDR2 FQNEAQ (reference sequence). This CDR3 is CASSPGQGANYGYPL.

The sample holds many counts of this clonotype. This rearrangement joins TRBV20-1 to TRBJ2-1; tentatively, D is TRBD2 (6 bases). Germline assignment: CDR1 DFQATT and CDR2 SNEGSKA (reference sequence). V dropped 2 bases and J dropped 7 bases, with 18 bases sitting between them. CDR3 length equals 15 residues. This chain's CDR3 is CSARTPRRGGNEQFF. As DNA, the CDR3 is TGCAGTGCTAGAACCCCTAGACGGGGAGGAAATGAGCAGTTCTTC.

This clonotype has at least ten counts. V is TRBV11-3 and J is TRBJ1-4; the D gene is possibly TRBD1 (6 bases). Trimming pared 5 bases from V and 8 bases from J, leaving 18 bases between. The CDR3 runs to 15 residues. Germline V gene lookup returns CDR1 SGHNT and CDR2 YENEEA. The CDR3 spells CASSDRQEGYEKLFF. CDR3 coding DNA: TGTGCCAGCAGCGACCGACAGGAGGGGTACGAAAAACTGTTTTTT.

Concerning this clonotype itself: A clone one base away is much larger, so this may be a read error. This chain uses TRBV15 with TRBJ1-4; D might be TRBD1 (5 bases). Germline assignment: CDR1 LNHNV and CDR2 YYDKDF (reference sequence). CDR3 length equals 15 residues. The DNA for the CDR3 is TGTGCCACCAGCAGAGAGGGGGACTCTATGGAAAAACTGCTTTTT. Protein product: CATSREGDSMEKLLF.

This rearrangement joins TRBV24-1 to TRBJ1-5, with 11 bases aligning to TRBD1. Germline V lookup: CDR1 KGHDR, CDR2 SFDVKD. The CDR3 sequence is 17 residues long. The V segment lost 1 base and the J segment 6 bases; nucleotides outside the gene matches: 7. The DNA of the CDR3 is TGTGCCACCAGTGATTTTCCGGGACAGGGGGACGCTCAGCCCCAGCATTTT. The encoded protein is CATSDFPGQGDAQPQHF.